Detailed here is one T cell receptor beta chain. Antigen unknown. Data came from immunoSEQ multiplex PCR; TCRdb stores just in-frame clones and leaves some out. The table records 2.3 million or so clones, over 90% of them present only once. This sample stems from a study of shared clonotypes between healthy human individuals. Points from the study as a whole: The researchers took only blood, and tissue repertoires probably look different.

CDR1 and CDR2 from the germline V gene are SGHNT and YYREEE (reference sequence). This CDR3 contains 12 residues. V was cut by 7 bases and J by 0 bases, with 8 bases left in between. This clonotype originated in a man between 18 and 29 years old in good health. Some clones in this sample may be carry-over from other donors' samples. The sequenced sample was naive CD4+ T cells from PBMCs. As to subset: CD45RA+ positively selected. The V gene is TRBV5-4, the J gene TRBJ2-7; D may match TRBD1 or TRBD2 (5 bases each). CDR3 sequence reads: CASRGLSYEQYF. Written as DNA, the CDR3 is TGTGCCAGCCGGGGCCTCTCCTACGAGCAGTACTTC.